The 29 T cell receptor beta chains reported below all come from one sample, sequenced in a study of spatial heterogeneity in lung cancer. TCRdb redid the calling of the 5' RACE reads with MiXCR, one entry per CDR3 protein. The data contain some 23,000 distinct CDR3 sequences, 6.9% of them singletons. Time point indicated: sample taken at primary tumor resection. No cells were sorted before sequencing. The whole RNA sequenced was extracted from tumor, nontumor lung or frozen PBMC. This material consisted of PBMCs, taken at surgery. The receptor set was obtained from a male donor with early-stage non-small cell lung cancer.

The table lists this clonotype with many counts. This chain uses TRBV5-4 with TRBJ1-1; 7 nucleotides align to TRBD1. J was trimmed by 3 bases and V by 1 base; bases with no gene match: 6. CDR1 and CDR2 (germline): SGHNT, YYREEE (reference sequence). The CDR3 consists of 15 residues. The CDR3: CASSLRKGADTEAFF. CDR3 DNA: TGTGCCAGCAGCTTGCGAAAGGGGGCGGACACTGAAGCTTTCTTT.

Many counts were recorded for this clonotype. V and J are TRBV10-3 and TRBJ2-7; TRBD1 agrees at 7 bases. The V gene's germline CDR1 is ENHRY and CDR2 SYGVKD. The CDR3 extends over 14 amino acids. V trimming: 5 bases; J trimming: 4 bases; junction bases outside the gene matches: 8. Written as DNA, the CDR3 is TGTGCCATCAGTCAGGGGGAAAACCCGTACGAGCAGTACGTC. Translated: CAISQGENPYEQYV.

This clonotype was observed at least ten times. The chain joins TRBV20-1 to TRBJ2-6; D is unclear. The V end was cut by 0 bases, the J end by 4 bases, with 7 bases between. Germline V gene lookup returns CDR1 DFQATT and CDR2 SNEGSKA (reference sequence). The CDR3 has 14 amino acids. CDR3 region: CSARDIVGANVLTF. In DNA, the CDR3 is TGCAGTGCTAGAGATATCGTGGGGGCCAACGTCCTGACTTTC.

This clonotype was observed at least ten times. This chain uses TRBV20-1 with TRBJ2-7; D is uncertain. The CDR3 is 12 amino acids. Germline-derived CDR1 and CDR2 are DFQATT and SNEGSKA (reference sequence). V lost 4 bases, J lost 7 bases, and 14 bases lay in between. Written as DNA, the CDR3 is TGCAGTGCTAACGGCCCGCCTTTGGAGCAGTACTTC. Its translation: CSANGPPLEQYF.

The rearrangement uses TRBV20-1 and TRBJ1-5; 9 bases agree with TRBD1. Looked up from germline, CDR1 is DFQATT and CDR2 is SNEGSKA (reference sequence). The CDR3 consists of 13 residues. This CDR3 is CSTGGKGNQPQHF. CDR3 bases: TGCAGCACAGGGGGCAAGGGCAATCAGCCCCAGCATTTT.

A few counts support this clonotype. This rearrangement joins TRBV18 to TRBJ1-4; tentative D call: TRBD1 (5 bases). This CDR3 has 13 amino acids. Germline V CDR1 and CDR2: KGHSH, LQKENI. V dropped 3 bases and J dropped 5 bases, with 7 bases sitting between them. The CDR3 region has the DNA TGTGCCAGCTCACCCAACAGGAATGAAAAACTGTTTTTT. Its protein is CASSPNRNEKLFF.

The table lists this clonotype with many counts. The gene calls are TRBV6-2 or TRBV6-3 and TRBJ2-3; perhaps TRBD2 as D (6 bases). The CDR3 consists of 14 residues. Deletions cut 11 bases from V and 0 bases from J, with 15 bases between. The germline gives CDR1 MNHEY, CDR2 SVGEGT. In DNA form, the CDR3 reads TGTGCCTGTCTGGGAGCGGGCAGCACAGATACGCAGTATTTT. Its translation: CACLGAGSTDTQYF.

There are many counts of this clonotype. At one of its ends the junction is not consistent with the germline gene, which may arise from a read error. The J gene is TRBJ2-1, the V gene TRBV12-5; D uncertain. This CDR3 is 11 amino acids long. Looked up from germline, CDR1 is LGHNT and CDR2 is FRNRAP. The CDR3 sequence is CASGLLWDSSF. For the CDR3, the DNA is TGTGCTAGTGGTCTATTATGGGATTCATCCTTC.

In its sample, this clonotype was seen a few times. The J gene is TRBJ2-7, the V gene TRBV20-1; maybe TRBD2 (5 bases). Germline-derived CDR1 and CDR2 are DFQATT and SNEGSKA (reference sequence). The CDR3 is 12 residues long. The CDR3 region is CSDSSLGDEQYF. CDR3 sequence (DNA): TGCAGCGACTCTTCCCTCGGGGACGAGCAGTACTTC.

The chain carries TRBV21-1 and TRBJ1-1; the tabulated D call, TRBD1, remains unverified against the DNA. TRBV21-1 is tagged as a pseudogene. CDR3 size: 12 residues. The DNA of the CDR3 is TGTGCCAGCAGCAAAGCACAGGGTGAAGCTTTCTTT. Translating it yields CASSKAQGEAFF.

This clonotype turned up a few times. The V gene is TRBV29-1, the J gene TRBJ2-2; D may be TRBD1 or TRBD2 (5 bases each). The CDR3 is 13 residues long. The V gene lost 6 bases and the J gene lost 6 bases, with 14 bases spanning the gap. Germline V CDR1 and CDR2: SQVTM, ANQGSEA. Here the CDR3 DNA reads TGCAGCGTGCCCGGGGCCCGGTCCGGGGAGCTGTTTTTT. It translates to CSVPGARSGELFF.

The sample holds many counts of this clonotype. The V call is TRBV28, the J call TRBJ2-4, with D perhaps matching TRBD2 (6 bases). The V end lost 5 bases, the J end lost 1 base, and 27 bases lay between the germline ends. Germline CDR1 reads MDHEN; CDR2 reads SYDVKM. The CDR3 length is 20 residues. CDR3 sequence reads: CASSPKYRQTRGSAKNIQYF. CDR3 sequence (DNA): TGTGCCAGCAGTCCCAAATACCGACAGACTAGGGGTTCGGCCAAAAACATTCAGTACTTC.

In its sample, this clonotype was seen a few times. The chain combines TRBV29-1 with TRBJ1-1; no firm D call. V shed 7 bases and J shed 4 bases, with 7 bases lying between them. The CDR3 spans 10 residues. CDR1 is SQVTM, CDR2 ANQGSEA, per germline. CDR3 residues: CSAGVTEAFF. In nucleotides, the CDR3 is TGCAGCGCTGGTGTCACTGAAGCTTTCTTT.

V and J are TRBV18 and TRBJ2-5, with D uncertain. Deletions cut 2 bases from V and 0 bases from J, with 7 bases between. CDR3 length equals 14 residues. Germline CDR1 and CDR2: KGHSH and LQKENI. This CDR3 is CASSPAENQETQYF. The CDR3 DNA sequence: TGTGCCAGCTCACCAGCAGAAAACCAAGAGACCCAGTACTTC.

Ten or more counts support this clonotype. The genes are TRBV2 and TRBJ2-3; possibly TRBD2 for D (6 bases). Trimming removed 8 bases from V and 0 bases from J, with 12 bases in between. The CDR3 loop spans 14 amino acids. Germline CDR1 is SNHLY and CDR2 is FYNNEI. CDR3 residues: CASVAGPSTDTQYF. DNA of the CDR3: TGTGCCAGCGTCGCGGGGCCTAGCACAGATACGCAGTATTTT.

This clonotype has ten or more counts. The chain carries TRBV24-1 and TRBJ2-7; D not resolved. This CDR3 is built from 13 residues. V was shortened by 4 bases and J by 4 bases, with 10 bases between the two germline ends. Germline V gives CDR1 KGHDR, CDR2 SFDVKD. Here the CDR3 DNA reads TGTGCCACCAGTGACCGTGACACTTACGAGCAGTACTTC. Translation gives CATSDRDTYEQYF.

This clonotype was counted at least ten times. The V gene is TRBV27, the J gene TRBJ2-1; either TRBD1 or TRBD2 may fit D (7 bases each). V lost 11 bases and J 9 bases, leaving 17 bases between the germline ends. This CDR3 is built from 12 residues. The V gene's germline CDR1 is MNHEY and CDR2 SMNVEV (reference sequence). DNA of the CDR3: TGTGCCTCCGGGGAGGGGGCGAGTGAGCAGTTCTTC. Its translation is CASGEGASEQFF.

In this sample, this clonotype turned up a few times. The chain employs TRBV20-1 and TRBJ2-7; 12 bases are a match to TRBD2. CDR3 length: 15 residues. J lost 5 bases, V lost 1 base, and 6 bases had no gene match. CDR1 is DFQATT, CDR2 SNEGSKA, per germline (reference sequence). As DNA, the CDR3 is TGCAGTGCTAGAGGGACTAGCGGGACTGGCCACGAGCAGTACTTC. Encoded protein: CSARGTSGTGHEQYF.

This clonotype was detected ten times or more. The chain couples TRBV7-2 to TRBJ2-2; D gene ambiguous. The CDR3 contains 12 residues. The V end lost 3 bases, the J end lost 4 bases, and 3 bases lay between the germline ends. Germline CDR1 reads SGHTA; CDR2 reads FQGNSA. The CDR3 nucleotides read TGTGCCAGCAGCTTGGGCACCGGGGAGCTGTTTTTT. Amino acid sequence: CASSLGTGELFF.

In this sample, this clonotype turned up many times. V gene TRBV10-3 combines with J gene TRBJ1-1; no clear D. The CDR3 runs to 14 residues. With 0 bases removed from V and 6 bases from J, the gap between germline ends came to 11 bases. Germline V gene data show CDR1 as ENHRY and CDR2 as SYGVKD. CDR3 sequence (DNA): TGTGCCATCAGTGAGTCGTGGGAGGGCTCTGAAGCTTTCTTT. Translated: CAISESWEGSEAFF.

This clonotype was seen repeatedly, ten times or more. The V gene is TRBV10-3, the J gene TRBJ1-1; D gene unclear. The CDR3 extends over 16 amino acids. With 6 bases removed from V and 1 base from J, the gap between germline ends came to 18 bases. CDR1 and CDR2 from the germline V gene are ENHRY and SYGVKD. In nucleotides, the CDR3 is TGTGCCATCAGCGCCCGGGGAGGTCTTACGAACACTGAAGCTTTCTTT. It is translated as CAISARGGLTNTEAFF.

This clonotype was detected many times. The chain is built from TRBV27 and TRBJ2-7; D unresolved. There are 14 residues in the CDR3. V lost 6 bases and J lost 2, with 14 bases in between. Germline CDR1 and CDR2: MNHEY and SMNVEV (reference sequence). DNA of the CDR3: TGTGCCAGCAGCGGAAGGTACCCACCCTACGAGCAGTACTTC. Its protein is CASSGRYPPYEQYF.

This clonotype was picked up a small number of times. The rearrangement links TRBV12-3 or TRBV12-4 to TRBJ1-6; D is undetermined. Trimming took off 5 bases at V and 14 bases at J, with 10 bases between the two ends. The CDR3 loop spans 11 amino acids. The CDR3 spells CASSLLETLHF. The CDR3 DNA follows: TGTGCCAGCAGTCTCTTGGAGACCCTCCACTTT.

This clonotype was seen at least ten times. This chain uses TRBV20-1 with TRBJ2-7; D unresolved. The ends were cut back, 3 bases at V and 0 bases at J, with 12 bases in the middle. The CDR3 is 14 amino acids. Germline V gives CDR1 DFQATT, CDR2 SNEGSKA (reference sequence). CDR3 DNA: TGCAGTGCTAGTCGGGCCAGGCGCTCCTACGAGCAGTACTTC. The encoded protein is CSASRARRSYEQYF.

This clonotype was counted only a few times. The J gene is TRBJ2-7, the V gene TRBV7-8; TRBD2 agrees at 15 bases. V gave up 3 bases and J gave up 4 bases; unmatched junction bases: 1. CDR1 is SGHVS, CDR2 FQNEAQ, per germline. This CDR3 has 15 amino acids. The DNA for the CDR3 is TGTGCCAGCAGCTTGGGGACTAGCGGGAGGTACGAGCAGTACTTC. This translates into CASSLGTSGRYEQYF.

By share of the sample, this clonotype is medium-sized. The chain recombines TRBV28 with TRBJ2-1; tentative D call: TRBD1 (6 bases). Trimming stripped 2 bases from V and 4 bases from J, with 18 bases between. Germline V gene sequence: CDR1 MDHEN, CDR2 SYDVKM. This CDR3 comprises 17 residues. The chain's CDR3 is CASSLERGRSEYNEQFF. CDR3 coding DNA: TGTGCCAGCAGTTTAGAAAGGGGGAGAAGTGAATACAATGAGCAGTTCTTC.

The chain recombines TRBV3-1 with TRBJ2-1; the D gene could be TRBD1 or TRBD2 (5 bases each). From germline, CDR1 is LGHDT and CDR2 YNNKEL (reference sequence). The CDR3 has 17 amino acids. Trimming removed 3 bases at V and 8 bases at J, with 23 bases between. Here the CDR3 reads CASSQSKPGPSSHEQFF. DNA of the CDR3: TGTGCCAGCAGCCAGTCAAAGCCGGGACCATCCTCCCATGAGCAGTTCTTC.

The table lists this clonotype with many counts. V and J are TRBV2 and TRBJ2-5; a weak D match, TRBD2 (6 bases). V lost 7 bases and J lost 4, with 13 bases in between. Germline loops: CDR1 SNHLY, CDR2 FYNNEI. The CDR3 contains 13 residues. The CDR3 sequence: CASKSREVETQYF. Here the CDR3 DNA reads TGTGCCAGCAAGTCGAGGGAGGTAGAGACCCAGTACTTC.

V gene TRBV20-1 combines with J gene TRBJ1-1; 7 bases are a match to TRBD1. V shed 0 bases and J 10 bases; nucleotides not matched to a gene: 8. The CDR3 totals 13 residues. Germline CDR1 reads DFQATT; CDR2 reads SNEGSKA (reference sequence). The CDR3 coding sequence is TGCAGTGCTAGAGATCCCCAGGGGGTTGGAGCTTTCTTT. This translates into CSARDPQGVGAFF.